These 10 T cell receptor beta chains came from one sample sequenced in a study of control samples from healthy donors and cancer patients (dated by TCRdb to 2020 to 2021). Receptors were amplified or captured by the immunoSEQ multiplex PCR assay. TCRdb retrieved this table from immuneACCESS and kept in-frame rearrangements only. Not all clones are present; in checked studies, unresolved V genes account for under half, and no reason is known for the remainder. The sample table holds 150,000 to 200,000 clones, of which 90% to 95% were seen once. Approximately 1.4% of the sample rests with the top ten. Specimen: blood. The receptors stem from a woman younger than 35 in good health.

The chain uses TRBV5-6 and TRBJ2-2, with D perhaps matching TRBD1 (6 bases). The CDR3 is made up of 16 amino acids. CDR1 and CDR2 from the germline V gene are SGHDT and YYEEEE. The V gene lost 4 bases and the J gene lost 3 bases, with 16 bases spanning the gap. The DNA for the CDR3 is TGTGCCAGCAGCCCCTCCGGGACACCATACACCGGGGAGCTGTTTTTT. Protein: CASSPSGTPYTGELFF.

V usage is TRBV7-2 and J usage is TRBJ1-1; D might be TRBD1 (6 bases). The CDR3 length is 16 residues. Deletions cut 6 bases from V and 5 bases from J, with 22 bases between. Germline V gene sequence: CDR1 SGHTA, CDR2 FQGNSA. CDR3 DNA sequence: TGTGCCAGCAGGACAACAGGGTCCCGGCAGGGGACTGAAGCTTTCTTT. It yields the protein CASRTTGSRQGTEAFF.

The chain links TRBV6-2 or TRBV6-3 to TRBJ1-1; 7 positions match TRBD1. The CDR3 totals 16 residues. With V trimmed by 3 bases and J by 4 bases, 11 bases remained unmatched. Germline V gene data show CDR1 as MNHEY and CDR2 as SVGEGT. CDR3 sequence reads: CASSYPGQKGITEAFF. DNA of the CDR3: TGTGCCAGCAGTTATCCGGGACAGAAAGGAATCACTGAAGCTTTCTTT.

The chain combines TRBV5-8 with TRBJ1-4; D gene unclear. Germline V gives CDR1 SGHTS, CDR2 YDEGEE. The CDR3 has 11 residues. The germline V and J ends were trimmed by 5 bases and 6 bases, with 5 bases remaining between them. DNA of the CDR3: TGTGCCAGCAGTAGATATGAAAAACTGTTTTTT. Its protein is CASSRYEKLFF.

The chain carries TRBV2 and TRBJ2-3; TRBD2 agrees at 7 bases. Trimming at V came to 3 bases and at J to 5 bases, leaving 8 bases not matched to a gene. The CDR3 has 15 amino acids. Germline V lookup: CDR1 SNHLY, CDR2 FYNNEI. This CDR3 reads CASSDYLGGGDTQYF. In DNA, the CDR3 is TGTGCCAGCAGTGATTATCTTGGGGGGGGAGATACGCAGTATTTT.

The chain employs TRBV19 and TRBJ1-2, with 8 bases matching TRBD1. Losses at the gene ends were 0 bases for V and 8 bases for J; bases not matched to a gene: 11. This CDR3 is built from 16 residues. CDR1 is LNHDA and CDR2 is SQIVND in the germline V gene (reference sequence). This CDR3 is CASSIDLGQGQRGYTF. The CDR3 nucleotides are TGTGCCAGTAGTATAGATCTCGGACAGGGCCAGAGGGGCTACACCTTC.

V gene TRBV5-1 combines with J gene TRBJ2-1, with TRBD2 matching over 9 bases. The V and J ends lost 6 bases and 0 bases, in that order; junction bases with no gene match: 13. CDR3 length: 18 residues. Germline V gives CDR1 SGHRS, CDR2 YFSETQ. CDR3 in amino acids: CASNNQAGGRSSYNEQFF. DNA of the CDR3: TGCGCCAGCAACAATCAGGCGGGGGGGCGAAGCTCCTACAATGAGCAGTTCTTC.

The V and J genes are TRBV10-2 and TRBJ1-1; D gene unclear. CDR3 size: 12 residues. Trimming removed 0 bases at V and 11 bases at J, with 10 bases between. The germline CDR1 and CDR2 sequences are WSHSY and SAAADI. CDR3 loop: CASSESQDEAFF. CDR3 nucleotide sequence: TGCGCCAGCAGTGAGTCTCAGGACGAGGCTTTCTTT.

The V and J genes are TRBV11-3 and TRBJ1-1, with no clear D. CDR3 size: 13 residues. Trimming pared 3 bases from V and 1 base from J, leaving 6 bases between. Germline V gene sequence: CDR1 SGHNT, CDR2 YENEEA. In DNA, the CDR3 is TGTGCCAGCAGCTTGCTCCGGAACACTGAAGCTTTCTTT. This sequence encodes CASSLLRNTEAFF. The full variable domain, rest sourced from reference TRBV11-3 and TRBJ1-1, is EAGVVQSPRYKIIEKKQPVAFWCNPISGHNTLYWYLQNLGQGPELLIRYENEEAVDDSQLPKDRFSAERLKGVDSTLKIQPAELGDSAVYLCASSLLRNTEAFFGQGTRLTVV.

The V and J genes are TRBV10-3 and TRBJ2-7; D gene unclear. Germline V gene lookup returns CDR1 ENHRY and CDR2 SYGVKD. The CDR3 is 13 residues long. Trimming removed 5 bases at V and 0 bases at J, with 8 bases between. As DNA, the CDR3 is TGTGCCATCAGTCCAGGTACCTCCTACGAGCAGTACTTC. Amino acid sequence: CAISPGTSYEQYF.